Here is one T cell receptor beta chain with its context. This clonotype appeared many times. Its antigen target is currently unknown. Per-base quality was not reported, and no clone a single base away is much larger than it. This entry comes from a study of T-cell reconstitution after alpha-beta-depleted transplantation in children (TCRdb year 2016). With respect to the entire study: T-cell immune reconstitution after TCRalphabeta/CD19-depleted allogeneic hematopoietic cell transplantation in children was quantitatively tracked in the study by means of TCR repertoire profiling. On the study overall, not on this receptor specifically: In some patients, high TCRbeta diversity at day 60 was attributed to recipient T cells and intrathymic progenitors that had survived conditioning. Apparently early alphabetaT-cell count recovery about two months after transplant reportedly relied on only several hundred rapidly expanded clones derived from non-depleted graft cells. Over the following months the frequencies of hyperexpanded clones went down, and after one year T-cell counts and TCRbeta diversity were mostly credited to newly produced T cells.

The sample's treatment or condition label, in plain terms: allogeneic hematopoietic cell transplantation with graft depleted of TCRalphabeta T cells and CD19 B cells. The children who served as transplant recipients had been given grafts of TCRalphabeta/CD19-depleted allogeneic hematopoietic cells. Measured from the cysteine to the phenylalanine, the CDR3 is 14 residues long. Solely the CDR3 DNA is kept, with 42 bases framed from the first base. V is reduced by 0 bases and J by 5 bases, leaving a spacing of 13 bases between them. The germline V gene gives CDR1 as SQVTM and CDR2 as ANQGSEA. To prepare the library, PCR was applied. TCRdb lists the instrument as Illumina HiSeq 2500. To normalize quantification of the TCRbeta repertoire, the TCR libraries were built with molecular barcoding that relied on unique molecular identifiers. TCRdb passed the public sequencing reads through fastp at Q25 and MiXCR, retaining productive beta sequences. For every CDR3 protein sequence, its rows merge into one entry that carries the most common genes and DNA. The sample table lists 200,000 or so distinct CDR3 sequences, roughly 6.3% of them with a count of one. The ten largest account for about 4.3% of the sample.

The TCR sequence derives from a girl in the first two years of life with combined immunodeficiency, due to receive a stem cell transplant. The source material was PBMCs, sampled before TCRalphabeta/CD19-depleted stem cell transplant. This receptor chain uses TRBV29-1 and TRBJ2-5; there is no confident call for the D gene. The nucleotides read TGCAGCGTTGAAGATCCTGGGGTGGTGGAGACCCAGTACTTC. It encodes CSVEDPGVVETQYF.